This record covers a single T cell receptor beta chain. These data come from a study of blood T cell repertoires in COVID-19. Study-level information: The United States, Italy and Spain supplied acute and convalescent COVID-19 samples. PBMCs, B-cell-depleted T cells, or T cells were the source of the cDNA or gDNA that made up the material.

This CDR3 comprises 16 residues. Deletions cut 0 bases from V and 0 bases from J, with 9 bases between. Germline CDR1 and CDR2: MNHEY and SVGAGI. Per the authors' pipeline: From reference gene primer amplification, estimates of nucleated cell counts were derived. The protocol was immunoSEQ multiplex PCR, while the TCRdb copy is restricted to in-frame clones and leaves out a portion. V and J calls and clone size come straight from that table; D and trimming were deduced from the DNA. There are some 250,000 clones in the sample; around 80% occur only once, and 27% lies in the top ten. The origin of this receptor is a man between 35 and 55 years old with acute or convalescent COVID-19. V and J are TRBV6-5 and TRBJ2-1; the D gene is possibly TRBD2 (5 bases). Sample: peripheral blood. In DNA, the CDR3 is TGTGCCAGCAGTTACTCAACTAGATCCTCCTACAATGAGCAGTTCTTC. This codes for CASSYSTRSSYNEQFF.